These 18 T cell receptor beta chains were all obtained from the same sample, sequenced in a study of cytomegalovirus exposure and HLA in healthy donors. It was with 60 Vbeta and 13 Jbeta primers that the PCR ran. TCRdb keeps only in-frame clones here, not all; method: immunoSEQ multiplex PCR. The sample shows around 190,000 clones, approximately 86% of them seen only once. The sequenced sample consisted of PBMCs. These TCRs come from a woman aged 25 to 39 in good health and CMV-seronegative.

The rearrangement uses TRBV5-1 and TRBJ2-6, with 14 bases lining up with TRBD2. Germline V CDR1 and CDR2: SGHRS, YFSETQ. The CDR3 is 21 residues long. Trimming took 0 bases from V and 0 from J; bases not matched to a gene: 8. CDR3 amino acids: CASSLDTTSGRADSGANVLTF. DNA of the CDR3: TGCGCCAGCAGCTTGGATACGACTAGCGGGAGGGCCGACTCTGGGGCCAACGTCCTGACTTTC.

This rearrangement joins TRBV18 to TRBJ2-3; 10 bases match TRBD2. The V gene's germline CDR1 is KGHSH and CDR2 LQKENI. The J segment lost 5 bases and the V segment lost 3 bases, leaving 5 bases of the junction unmatched. This CDR3 has 15 amino acids. In DNA form, the CDR3 reads TGTGCCAGCTCACCGCCTAGCGGGAGTGGAGATACGCAGTATTTT. Translated: CASSPPSGSGDTQYF. Variable domain in full (rest from reference TRBV18 and TRBJ2-3): NAGVMQNPRHLVRRRGQEARLRCSPMKGHSHVYWYRQLPEEGLKFMVYLQKENIIDESGMPKERFSAEFPKEGPSILRIQQVVRGDSAAYFCASSPPSGSGDTQYFGPGTRLTVL.

The rearrangement uses TRBV5-6 and TRBJ2-7; 8 bases align to TRBD2. The germline V gene encodes CDR1 SGHDT and CDR2 YYEEEE. CDR3 length equals 17 residues. Unmatched junction bases numbered 12, after V lost 1 base and J lost 3 bases. In nucleotides, the CDR3 is TGTGCCAGCAGCTTGATCTTGACGGGAGGGCCTAGCTACGAGCAGTACTTC. Translation gives CASSLILTGGPSYEQYF.

Regarding this clone: One junction end disagrees with the germline gene, perhaps due to a read error. The genes are TRBV7-8 and TRBJ2-1; 7 bases align to TRBD2. The CDR3 length is 17 residues. Germline V gene data show CDR1 as SGHVS and CDR2 as FQNEAQ. CDR3 sequence reads: CASSPLGGLGSFNEQFF. The CDR3 bases are TGTGCCAGCAGCCCTCTGGGAGGACTAGGCTCCTTCAATGAGCAGTTCTTC. The full variable domain, completed using reference TRBV7-8 and TRBJ2-1, is GAGVSQSPRYKVAKRGQDVALRCDPISGHVSLFWYQQALGQGPEFLTYFQNEAQLDKSGLPSDRFFAERPEGSVSTLKIQRTQQEDSAVYLCASSPLGGLGSFNEQFFGPGTRLTVL.

This clone was detected a few times. This sequence joins TRBV6-6 and TRBJ1-5; D possibly corresponds to TRBD1 (6 bases). Trimming took 8 bases from V and 2 from J, leaving 10 bases between them. The germline CDR1 and CDR2 sequences are MNHNY and SVGAGI (reference sequence). The CDR3 extends over 13 amino acids. Written as DNA, the CDR3 is TGTGCCAGCCAACAGGGAGGCAATCAGCCCCAGCATTTT. Translated: CASQQGGNQPQHF.

The J gene is TRBJ2-1, the V gene TRBV11-1, with 10 positions matching TRBD2. This CDR3 is built from 15 residues. Trimming cost V 7 bases and J 6 bases; bases outside gene matches: 9. CDR1 SGHAT and CDR2 FQDESV come from the germline V gene (reference sequence). CDR3 DNA sequence: TGTGCCAGCACCGTTAGGGCTAGCGGGAGCAATGAGCAGTTCTTC. Translation: CASTVRASGSNEQFF.

The chain uses TRBV6-1 and TRBJ2-7; D call uncertain. Germline V CDR1 and CDR2: MNHNS, SASEGT. V was trimmed by 6 bases and J by 0 bases, leaving 12 bases between them. The CDR3 contains 14 residues. Here the CDR3 DNA reads TGTGCCAGCAGAGTGGCGGTCGGCTCCTACGAGCAGTACTTC. This gives the protein CASRVAVGSYEQYF.

The chain employs TRBV9 and TRBJ2-3; D perhaps matches TRBD2 (5 bases). V lost 0 bases to trimming and J lost 0 bases, with 8 bases between them. CDR3 length: 15 residues. The germline V gene encodes CDR1 SGDLS and CDR2 YYNGEE. The CDR3 protein is CASSVDRRSTDTQYF. CDR3 DNA: TGTGCCAGCAGCGTAGATCGGAGGAGCACAGATACGCAGTATTTT.

This chain uses TRBV28 with TRBJ2-1; D gene uncertain. The CDR3 runs to 16 residues. Trimming took 5 bases from V and 6 from J, leaving 20 bases between them. The V gene's germline CDR1 is MDHEN and CDR2 SYDVKM. CDR3 sequence reads: CASSPPLSFQVNEQFF. CDR3 nucleotide sequence: TGTGCCAGCAGTCCGCCCTTAAGTTTTCAGGTCAATGAGCAGTTCTTC. Looking up the rest from reference TRBV28 and TRBJ2-1 gives the full variable domain: DVKVTQSSRYLVKRTGEKVFLECVQDMDHENMFWYRQDPGLGLRLIYFSYDVKMKEKGDIPEGYSVSREKKERFSLILESASTNQTSMYLCASSPPLSFQVNEQFFGPGTRLTVL.

The chain couples TRBV28 to TRBJ1-1; the match to TRBD1 covers 9 bases. V was clipped by 6 bases and J by 7 bases; unmatched bases: 18. In germline, CDR1 is MDHEN, CDR2 SYDVKM. This CDR3 has 17 residues. This CDR3 reads CASSSPGQGEGRVEAFF. CDR3 bases: TGTGCCAGCAGCTCCCCGGGACAGGGAGAGGGACGGGTTGAAGCTTTCTTT.

CDR3 amino acids: CAISRGTGGGSSYEQYF. CDR3 nucleotides: TGTGCCATCAGTCGCGGGACAGGGGGGGGAAGCTCCTACGAGCAGTACTTC. The J gene is TRBJ2-7, the V gene TRBV10-3; 11 bases line up with TRBD1. Looked up from germline, CDR1 is ENHRY and CDR2 is SYGVKD. There are 17 residues in the CDR3. V was pared by 5 bases and J by 0 bases, with 9 bases of the junction left unmatched.

Turning to this clone: Mismatch with germline at one junction end may stem from a read error. The rearrangement links TRBV28 to TRBJ2-7; 9 bases match TRBD2. The CDR3 spans 15 residues. Germline CDR1 MDHEN, CDR2 SYDVKM. The CDR3 DNA follows: TGTGCCAGCATCCCCCGGGGGACCGGGACTAGCAAGCAGTGCTTC. Translation: CASIPRGTGTSKQCF. The whole variable domain, filled in from reference TRBV28 and TRBJ2-7, reads DVKVTQSSRYLVKRTGEKVFLECVQDMDHENMFWYRQDPGLGLRLIYFSYDVKMKEKGDIPEGYSVSREKKERFSLILESASTNQTSMYLCASIPRGTGTSKQCFGPGTRLTVT.

The chain links TRBV28 to TRBJ2-7, with 13 positions matching TRBD2. The germline V gene encodes CDR1 MDHEN and CDR2 SYDVKM. The CDR3 has 15 residues. After removal of 6 bases from V and 9 bases from J, the junction contained 11 bases not matched to a gene. The CDR3 region has the DNA TGTGCCAGCAGCCTCATGGGGACTAGCGGGATTGTGCAGTACTTC. Translating it yields CASSLMGTSGIVQYF.

The genes are TRBV28 and TRBJ1-1, with 9 bases aligning to TRBD1. The ends lost 4 bases at V and 5 bases at J; junction bases unmatched: 8. Per germline, CDR1 MDHEN and CDR2 SYDVKM. This CDR3 contains 15 residues. CDR3 sequence reads: CASSWDRVGGTEAFF. For the CDR3, the DNA is TGTGCCAGCAGTTGGGACAGGGTTGGGGGAACTGAAGCTTTCTTT.

The V call is TRBV28, the J call TRBJ2-7; D not resolved. V was pared by 1 base and J by 1 base, with 5 bases between. The CDR3 length is 13 residues. CDR1 and CDR2 (germline): MDHEN, SYDVKM. CDR3 amino acids: CASSLYRSYEQYF. The CDR3 DNA reads as TGTGCCAGCAGTTTATACAGATCCTACGAGCAGTACTTC.

The genes are TRBV15 and TRBJ1-6; a weak D match, TRBD1 (5 bases). CDR3 length equals 15 residues. Germline CDR1 LNHNV, CDR2 YYDKDF (reference sequence). Trimming pared 0 bases from V and 10 bases from J, leaving 13 bases between. The CDR3: CATSRDQGVGSPLHF. The CDR3 DNA reads TGTGCCACCAGCAGAGACCAGGGTGTCGGGTCACCCCTCCACTTT.

The V call is TRBV4-2, the J call TRBJ2-2, with 7 bases fitting TRBD2. J gave up 3 bases and V 1 base, and 5 bases lay outside the gene matches. The CDR3 is 16 residues long. Germline CDR1 reads LGHNA; CDR2 reads YNFKEQ. The chain's CDR3 is CASSQGTRLDTGELFF. In DNA, the CDR3 is TGTGCCAGCAGCCAAGGGACTAGATTGGACACCGGGGAGCTGTTTTTT.

V is TRBV28 and J is TRBJ1-5, with 7 nucleotides matching TRBD1. The CDR3 is 15 amino acids. V dropped 5 bases and J dropped 4; count of bases not matched to a gene: 8. The germline V gene encodes CDR1 MDHEN and CDR2 SYDVKM. The CDR3 protein is CASSQTGVDNQPQHF. The CDR3 nucleotides read TGTGCCAGCAGTCAAACAGGGGTTGATAATCAGCCCCAGCATTTT.